This record covers a single T cell receptor beta chain. Unique molecular identifiers were used to barcode this TCRbeta library. TCRdb reprocessed the PCR reads via MiXCR and lists one record per CDR3 protein. This sample has around 480,000 distinct CDR3 sequences, with about 31% found just once. This entry comes from a study of T-cell reconstitution after alpha-beta-depleted transplantation in children. The junction had 7 bases not matched to a gene; V was cut back by 0 bases and J by 9 bases. The CDR3 extends over 16 amino acids. The germline V gene encodes CDR1 LGHNA and CDR2 YSLEER. The material was PBMCs from the stem cell graft donor, obtained from the stem cell graft. The TCR comes from a human donor who donated a stem cell graft to a child with aplastic anemia. The chain has TRBV4-3 and TRBJ1-6; 8 nucleotides line up with TRBD1. The CDR3 DNA reads TGCGCCAGCAGCCAAGATGGCGGACAGGGTGGTTCACCCCTCCACTTT. It yields the protein CASSQDGGQGGSPLHF.